This T cell receptor beta chain was recovered during a study of response to subunit inactivated influenza vaccine. This clonotype has a handful of counts. MiXCR, run by TCRdb on the RT-PCR reads, gives a single entry per CDR3 protein. The data show 500,000 to 550,000 distinct CDR3 sequences, about 7.6% seen once. This CDR3 spans 13 amino acids. Per germline, CDR1 SGHRS and CDR2 YFSETQ. V was clipped by 4 bases and J by 0 bases; unmatched bases: 0. This TCR was sampled from a man between 50 and 69 years old who received an inactivated influenza vaccine. This chain joins TRBV5-1 and TRBJ2-7; 8 bases match TRBD1. This specimen consisted of PBMCs from blood, obtained less than 30 months after vaccination. The CDR3 sequence: CASSGTGSYEQYF. In DNA, the CDR3 is TGCGCCAGCAGCGGGACAGGCTCCTACGAGCAGTACTTC.